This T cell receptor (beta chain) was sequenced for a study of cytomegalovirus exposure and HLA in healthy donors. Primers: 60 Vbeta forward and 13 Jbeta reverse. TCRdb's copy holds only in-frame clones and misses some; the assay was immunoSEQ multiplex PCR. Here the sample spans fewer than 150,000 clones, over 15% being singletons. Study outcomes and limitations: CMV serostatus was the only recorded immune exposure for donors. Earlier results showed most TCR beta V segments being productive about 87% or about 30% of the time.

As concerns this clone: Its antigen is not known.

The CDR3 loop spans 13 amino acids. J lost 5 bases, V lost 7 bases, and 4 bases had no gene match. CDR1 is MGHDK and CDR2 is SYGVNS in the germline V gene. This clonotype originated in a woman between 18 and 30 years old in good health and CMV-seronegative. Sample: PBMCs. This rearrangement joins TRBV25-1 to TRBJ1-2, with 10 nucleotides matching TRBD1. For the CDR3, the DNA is TGTGCCAGCAAGGGGGACAGGGGTTATGGCTACACCTTC. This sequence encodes CASKGDRGYGYTF.